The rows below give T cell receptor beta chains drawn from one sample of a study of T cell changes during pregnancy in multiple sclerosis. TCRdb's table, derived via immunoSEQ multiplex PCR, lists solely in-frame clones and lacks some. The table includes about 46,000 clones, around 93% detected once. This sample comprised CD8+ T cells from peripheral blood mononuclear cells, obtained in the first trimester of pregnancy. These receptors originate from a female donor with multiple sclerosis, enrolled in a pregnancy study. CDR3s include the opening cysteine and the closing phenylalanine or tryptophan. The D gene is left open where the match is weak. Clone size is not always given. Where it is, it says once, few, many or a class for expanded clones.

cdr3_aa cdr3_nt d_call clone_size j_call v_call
CASSPGLAGGAAVENIQYF TGTGCCAGCAGCCCGGGACTAGCGGGGGGTGCCGCTGTGGAAAACATTCAGTACTTC TRBD2 NA TRBJ2-4 TRBV14
CASSIGGPPGDNEQFF TGTGCCAGTAGTATCGGCGGGCCCCCTGGGGACAATGAGCAGTTCTTC NA NA TRBJ2-1 TRBV19
CASSVGGTANSPLHF TGTGCCAGCAGCGTAGGTGGGACAGCCAATTCACCCCTCCACTTT TRBD1 NA TRBJ1-6 TRBV9
CASSQGTGRLYNEQFF TGTGCCAGCAGCCAAGGGACAGGAAGACTCTACAATGAGCAGTTCTTC TRBD1 NA TRBJ2-1 TRBV14
CASSLGQAGQETQYF TGTGCCAGCAGCTTAGGACAGGCCGGGCAAGAGACCCAGTACTTC TRBD1 once TRBJ2-5 TRBV9
CASSHPGAAGTYEQYF TGCGCCAGCAGCCACCCCGGAGCTGCGGGAACCTACGAGCAGTACTTC NA NA TRBJ2-7 TRBV4-1
CASSGGGRVEKLFF TGTGCCAGTAGTGGAGGGGGCAGGGTTGAAAAACTGTTTTTT TRBD1 NA TRBJ1-4 TRBV19
CAWSGGLAGGPSYNEQFF TGTGCCTGGAGTGGGGGACTAGCGGGAGGGCCTTCCTACAATGAGCAGTTCTTC TRBD2 NA TRBJ2-1 TRBV30
CAWSGGGRPSYEQYF TGTGCCTGGAGTGGCGGGGGCAGACCCTCCTACGAGCAGTACTTC NA NA TRBJ2-7 TRBV30
CASSLIIRWDSDDNEQFF TGTGCCAGCAGCTTAATTATAAGGTGGGACAGTGACGACAATGAGCAGTTCTTC TRBD1 NA TRBJ2-1 TRBV7-2
CASSLTADRDNEQFF TGTGCCAGCAGTTTAACCGCGGACAGGGACAATGAGCAGTTCTTC TRBD1 NA TRBJ2-1 TRBV27
CASYSGETQYF TGTGCCAGCTACTCGGGGGAGACCCAGTACTTC NA NA TRBJ2-5 TRBV27
CASSSRGQGNTEAFF TGTGCCAGCAGTTCTAGGGGACAGGGGAACACTGAAGCTTTCTTT TRBD1 NA TRBJ1-1 TRBV6-6
CASMSPMNTEAFF TGTGCCAGCATGAGCCCCATGAACACTGAAGCTTTCTTT NA NA TRBJ1-1 TRBV28
CASSDSPGQGFHEQYF TGTGCCAGCAGTGACTCGCCGGGACAGGGGTTCCACGAGCAGTACTTC TRBD1 once TRBJ2-7 TRBV6-4
CASSPGQGTYEQYF TGTGCCAGCAGCCCAGGACAGGGGACCTACGAGCAGTACTTC TRBD1 NA TRBJ2-7 TRBV27
CATSRDGELYGYTF TGTGCCACCAGCAGAGATGGAGAGTTATATGGCTACACCTTC NA NA TRBJ1-2 TRBV15
CASSLGQGGSNQPQHF TGTGCCAGCAGTTTAGGGCAGGGGGGAAGCAATCAGCCCCAGCATTTT TRBD1 NA TRBJ1-5 TRBV27
CASSQEATTGSYGYTF TGCGCCAGCAGCCAAGAAGCGACGACAGGGAGCTATGGCTACACCTTC TRBD1 NA TRBJ1-2 TRBV4-3
CASSPGQGIYNEQFF TGCGCCAGCAGCCCGGGACAGGGGATTTACAATGAGCAGTTCTTC TRBD1 NA TRBJ2-1 TRBV10-2
CASSLAQGFTEAFF TGTGCCAGCAGCTTGGCGCAGGGGTTCACTGAAGCTTTCTTT NA NA TRBJ1-1 TRBV28
CASSFEGADNEKLFF TGCGCCAGCTCCTTCGAGGGGGCCGATAATGAAAAACTGTTTTTT TRBD1 NA TRBJ1-4 TRBV5-1
CARVGTGRNHPQHF TGTGCCAGAGTTGGGACAGGACGCAATCATCCCCAGCATTTT TRBD1 NA TRBJ1-5 TRBV27
CAWSTGANTGELFF TGTGCCTGGAGTACAGGGGCAAACACCGGGGAGCTGTTTTTT TRBD1 few TRBJ2-2 TRBV30
CATSPGGLETQYF TGTGCCACAAGTCCAGGGGGCCTTGAGACCCAGTACTTC TRBD1 once TRBJ2-5 TRBV25-1
CASPTGAGATEAFF TGTGCCAGCCCAACGGGGGCGGGGGCTACTGAAGCTTTCTTT NA NA TRBJ1-1 TRBV2
CASSQGWGGNEKLFF TGCGCCAGCAGCCAAGGATGGGGAGGTAATGAAAAACTGTTTTTT NA NA TRBJ1-4 TRBV4-1
CASRHLGTGFGYTF TGTGCCAGTAGACACCTGGGGACAGGTTTTGGCTACACCTTC TRBD1 NA TRBJ1-2 TRBV19
CASSPVLRVSDTEAFF TGTGCCAGCAGCCCTGTCCTCAGGGTATCCGACACTGAAGCTTTCTTT NA NA TRBJ1-1 TRBV7-9